Listed here are 9 T cell receptor beta chains from one sample, sequenced in a study of Graves' ophthalmopathy and Graves' hyperthyroidism. Amplification targeted the TCR beta CDR3 regions, with RNA transcripts as the source material. HTBI-primed first-round RT-PCR preceded second-round multiplex PCR. TCRdb re-called the multiplex PCR reads with MiXCR, one entry per CDR3 protein. The sample lists under 800,000 distinct CDR3 sequences; about a fifth were seen once. Sequencing was done on a sample of peripheral blood. The receptors shown here come from a woman in her late teens or twenties with stable Graves' hyperthyroidism. Some clones in this sample may be carry-over from other donors' samples.

V and J are TRBV12-3 or TRBV12-4 and TRBJ1-4; tentative D call: TRBD1 (6 bases). V shed 11 bases and J shed 6 bases, with 13 bases lying between them. The CDR3 contains 12 residues. This chain's CDR3 is CAPRGGDEKLFF. The CDR3 nucleotides read TGTGCCCCACGCGGGGGCGATGAAAAACTGTTTTTT.

The chain links TRBV3-1 to TRBJ2-5, with unresolved D. Trimming stripped 0 bases from V and 0 bases from J, with 8 bases between. Germline CDR1 is LGHDT and CDR2 is YNNKEL (reference sequence). The CDR3 length is 15 residues. The CDR3 DNA follows: TGTGCCAGCAGCCAAGATCCCGGGTACCAAGAGACCCAGTACTTC. Translating gives CASSQDPGYQETQYF.

Comment on this clonotype: A single base separates this from a much larger clone, so it may be a read error. The rearrangement joins TRBV20-1 to TRBJ1-1; D gene uncertain. Germline V gene sequence: CDR1 DFQATT, CDR2 SNEGSKA (reference sequence). The CDR3 covers 14 residues. The CDR3 DNA reads TGCAGTGCTAGAGGGGAGGGTTCGAGCACTGAAGCTTGCTTT. Translated, it gives CSARGEGSSTEACF.

The rearrangement uses TRBV7-1 and TRBJ2-5, with 13 positions matching TRBD2. TRBV7-1 is flagged as an ORF with uncertain function. Trimming at V came to 5 bases and at J to 2 bases, leaving 20 bases not matched to a gene. The CDR3 consists of 21 residues. CDR3 DNA: TGTGCCAGCAGCACTCGCCGGGACAGGGGGTTACTAGCGGGAGGGCAAGAGACCCAGTACTTC. It is translated as CASSTRRDRGLLAGGQETQYF.

In this sample, this clonotype turned up many times. The chain is built from TRBV7-2 and TRBJ2-5, with D possibly called TRBD1 or TRBD2 (6 bases each). Germline V lookup: CDR1 SGHTA, CDR2 FQGNSA. CDR3 length: 15 residues. V shed 1 base and J shed 5 bases, with 14 bases lying between them. In nucleotides, the CDR3 is TGTGCCAGCAGCTTAGGTGGGGGGCGTGGGGAGACCCAGTACTTC. This encodes CASSLGGGRGETQYF.

The chain uses TRBV28 and TRBJ1-5; D is unresolved. V lost 2 bases and J 4 bases, leaving 18 bases between the germline ends. This CDR3 is 17 amino acids long. CDR1 and CDR2 (germline): MDHEN, SYDVKM. The CDR3 region has the DNA TGTGCCAGCAGTTTAGGCGGAGCAGGCAGAAGGAATCAGCCCCAGCATTTT. The encoded protein is CASSLGGAGRRNQPQHF.

In this sample, this clonotype turned up many times. This chain uses TRBV6-5 with TRBJ1-5; D uncertain. Trimming stripped 0 bases from V and 5 bases from J, with 11 bases between. The CDR3 loop spans 15 amino acids. Germline CDR1 reads MNHEY; CDR2 reads SVGAGI. CDR3 residues: CASSYSSGPDQPQHF. In DNA form, the CDR3 reads TGTGCCAGCAGTTACTCGTCAGGTCCCGATCAGCCCCAGCATTTT.

This clonotype has ten or more counts. The chain uses TRBV30 and TRBJ1-5; D is unclear. Trimming stripped 1 base from V and 2 bases from J, with 6 bases between. CDR3 length: 13 residues. Germline-derived CDR1 and CDR2 are GTSNPN and SVGIG (reference sequence). The CDR3 is CAWSARGNQPQHF. The CDR3, as DNA: TGTGCCTGGAGTGCGCGGGGCAATCAGCCCCAGCATTTT.

This clonotype has more than one count but fewer than ten. V usage is TRBV28 and J usage is TRBJ2-7; 11 nucleotides match TRBD2. Germline CDR1 MDHEN, CDR2 SYDVKM. The CDR3 has 16 amino acids. V lost 5 bases, J lost 2 bases, and 8 bases stayed unmatched. The DNA of the CDR3 is TGTGCCAGCAGTGTCTCTAGCGGGGGGTCCCCCTACGAGCAGTACTTC. Translating gives CASSVSSGGSPYEQYF.